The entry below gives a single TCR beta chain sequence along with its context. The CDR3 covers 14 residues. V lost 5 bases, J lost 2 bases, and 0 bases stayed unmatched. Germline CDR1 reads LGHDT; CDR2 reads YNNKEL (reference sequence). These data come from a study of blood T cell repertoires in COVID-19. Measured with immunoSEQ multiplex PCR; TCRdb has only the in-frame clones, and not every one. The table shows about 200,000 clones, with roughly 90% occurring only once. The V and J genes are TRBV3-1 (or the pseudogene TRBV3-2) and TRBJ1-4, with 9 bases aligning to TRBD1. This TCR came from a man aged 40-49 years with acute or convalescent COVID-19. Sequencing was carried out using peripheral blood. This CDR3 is CASSDRGTNEKLFF. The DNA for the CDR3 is TGTGCCAGCAGCGACAGGGGGACTAATGAAAAACTGTTTTTT.